The 30 T cell receptor beta chains below all came from one sample that was sequenced in a study of glioma-infiltrating T cells after dendritic cell vaccination (dated by TCRdb to the mid-2010s). According to the study, the label for this sample's time point signals: after dendritic cell vaccination, including at tumor progression/relapse. The library was produced with the immunoSEQ multiplex PCR assay. TCRdb mirrors the immuneACCESS table, restricted to in-frame sequences. Some clones are absent from its copies; in checked studies, under half trace to an unresolved V gene, and the reason for the others is unknown. The sample includes some 78,000 clones, with roughly 85% observed a single time. The ten largest clones capture approximately 8% of the sample. Source: blood, taken after dendritic cell vaccination. The receptor source for this set is a human donor with glioblastoma.

The chain recombines TRBV7-9 with TRBJ2-1, with D possibly being TRBD2 (6 bases). Trimming shortened V by 1 base and J by 3 bases, and 10 bases separated the two germline ends. The CDR3 runs to 15 residues. CDR1 and CDR2 (germline): SEHNR, FQNEAQ (reference sequence). The CDR3 nucleotides read TGTGCCAGCAGCTTAGACGGGGGAGACTACAATGAGCAGTTCTTC. It is translated as CASSLDGGDYNEQFF.

The rearrangement links TRBV7-9 to TRBJ2-3; 9 bases agree with TRBD1. V trimming: 4 bases; J trimming: 4 bases; junction bases outside the gene matches: 9. Germline V lookup: CDR1 SEHNR, CDR2 FQNEAQ (reference sequence). The CDR3 loop spans 16 amino acids. In DNA form, the CDR3 reads TGTGCCAGCAGCTCCCGGGGGACAGGGTTCGCAGATACGCAGTATTTT. Protein product: CASSSRGTGFADTQYF.

The J gene is TRBJ2-7, the V gene TRBV15; D is perhaps TRBD2 (5 bases). The CDR3 consists of 12 residues. The germline V and J ends were trimmed by 1 base and 5 bases, with 6 bases remaining between them. In germline, CDR1 is LNHNV, CDR2 YYDKDF (reference sequence). The CDR3, as DNA: TGTGCCACCAGCAGAGCCGGGGACGAGCAGTACTTC. This encodes CATSRAGDEQYF.

The chain carries TRBV5-1 and TRBJ2-3; 7 bases align to TRBD2. The V gene end was trimmed by 6 bases and the J gene end by 2 bases; junction bases not matched to a gene: 9. The CDR3 has 15 amino acids. CDR1 is SGHRS and CDR2 is YFSETQ in the germline V gene. In DNA form, the CDR3 reads TGCGCCAGCATCAAGGGAGCGGGGTACACAGATACGCAGTATTTT. Encoded protein: CASIKGAGYTDTQYF. The whole variable domain, filled in from reference TRBV5-1 and TRBJ2-3, reads KAGVTQTPRYLIKTRGQQVTLSCSPISGHRSVSWYQQTPGQGLQFLFEYFSETQRNKGNFPGRFSGRQFSNSRSEMNVSTLELGDSALYLCASIKGAGYTDTQYFGPGTRLTVL.

CDR3 DNA: TGTGCCAGCAGCAGGGACAGTAATTCACCCCTCCACTTT. Translated, it gives CASSRDSNSPLHF. This chain uses TRBV5-4 with TRBJ1-6; 7 nucleotides align to TRBD1. Trimming removed 4 bases from V and 6 bases from J; junction bases left unmatched: 1. The CDR3 has 13 residues. Germline CDR1 is SGHNT and CDR2 is YYREEE (reference sequence).

This clone was recorded a few times. This chain links TRBV10-3 with TRBJ1-2; a weak D match, TRBD1 (5 bases). There are 14 residues in the CDR3. Deletions cut 0 bases from V and 6 bases from J, with 11 bases between. CDR1 is ENHRY, CDR2 SYGVKD, per germline. The CDR3 reads CAISESDAGNGYTF. In DNA, the CDR3 is TGTGCCATCAGTGAGTCCGACGCAGGGAATGGCTACACCTTC.

The chain employs TRBV5-1 and TRBJ1-4; the match to TRBD1 covers 12 bases. With 5 bases clipped from V and 7 bases from J, the junction kept 9 bases outside the gene matches. Germline V gives CDR1 SGHRS, CDR2 YFSETQ. The CDR3 is made up of 16 amino acids. The CDR3 region has the DNA TGCGCCAGCAGTCCCACCGGGACAGGGGGCTCTGAAAAACTGTTTTTT. It codes for CASSPTGTGGSEKLFF.

The sample holds a few counts of this clone. The chain links TRBV7-3 to TRBJ2-1; 10 nucleotides align to TRBD2. Trimming cost V 7 bases and J 9 bases; bases outside gene matches: 12. The CDR3 length is 15 residues. Germline loops: CDR1 SGHTA, CDR2 FQGTGA. CDR3 region: CASTKGSGRASEQFF. CDR3 bases: TGTGCCAGCACTAAAGGGAGCGGGAGGGCCAGTGAGCAGTTCTTC.

V is TRBV7-2 and J is TRBJ1-1, with 10 bases fitting TRBD1. V lost 3 bases to trimming and J lost 10 bases; unmatched junction nucleotides: 8. Per germline, CDR1 SGHTA and CDR2 FQGNSA. This CDR3 has 14 residues. In DNA form, the CDR3 reads TGTGCCAGCAGCTTCCGGGACAGGGGTGGTTCAGCTTTCTTT. Translating gives CASSFRDRGGSAFF.

The chain has TRBV10-1 and TRBJ2-3; a weak D match, TRBD2 (6 bases). The CDR3 length is 15 residues. V shed 7 bases and J shed 2 bases, with 16 bases lying between them. The germline gives CDR1 WNHNN, CDR2 SYGVQD (reference sequence). The CDR3 reads CASTPSWGDTDTQYF. The CDR3, as DNA: TGCGCCAGCACCCCAAGCTGGGGGGACACAGATACGCAGTATTTT.

The chain joins TRBV5-1 to TRBJ1-1, with 9 bases identical to TRBD1. The CDR3 contains 14 residues. In germline, CDR1 is SGHRS, CDR2 YFSETQ. With 8 bases clipped from V and 0 bases from J, the junction kept 5 bases outside the gene matches. The chain's CDR3 is CASRQGGMNTEAFF. CDR3 bases: TGCGCCAGTAGACAGGGGGGGATGAACACTGAAGCTTTCTTT.

The V gene is TRBV4-1, the J gene TRBJ2-7, with 10 positions matching TRBD1. CDR1 MGHRA and CDR2 YSYEKL come from the germline V gene. Trimming removed 6 bases from V and 5 bases from J; junction bases left unmatched: 13. The length of the CDR3 is 16 residues. The CDR3 sequence is CASSPFTGTGVNEQYF. In DNA, the CDR3 is TGCGCCAGCAGTCCCTTTACCGGGACAGGGGTGAACGAGCAGTACTTC.

The rearrangement links TRBV5-1 to TRBJ2-7; TRBD1 agrees at 7 bases. The CDR3 is 12 residues long. CDR1 is SGHRS, CDR2 YFSETQ, per germline. V shed 7 bases and J 0 bases; nucleotides not matched to a gene: 1. The CDR3, as DNA: TGCGCCAGCCGGGACAGCTCCTACGAGCAGTACTTC. It is translated as CASRDSSYEQYF.

The rearrangement uses TRBV7-6 and TRBJ2-5; 11 bases fit TRBD1. Unmatched junction bases numbered 9, after V lost 4 bases and J lost 2 bases. CDR1 and CDR2 from the germline V gene are SGHVS and FNYEAQ. The length of the CDR3 is 17 residues. CDR3 nucleotide sequence: TGTGCCAGCAGCTCCTACCGCCGGGACAGGGGGCAAGAGACCCAGTACTTC. The encoded protein is CASSSYRRDRGQETQYF.

The chain uses TRBV27 and TRBJ2-7, with a tentative D call TRBD1 (7 bases). V lost 2 bases, J lost 6 bases, and 14 bases lay in between. CDR1 is MNHEY and CDR2 is SMNVEV in the germline V gene (reference sequence). The CDR3 length is 14 residues. CDR3 protein: CASSLQGGRSEQYF. The CDR3, as DNA: TGTGCCAGCAGTTTACAGGGGGGACGTAGCGAGCAGTACTTC.

The chain is built from TRBV7-6 and TRBJ1-5; 7 nucleotides agree with TRBD1. Germline CDR1 is SGHVS and CDR2 is FNYEAQ. With V trimmed by 5 bases and J by 2 bases, 6 bases remained unmatched. The CDR3 extends over 15 amino acids. The CDR3: CASSPATGGNQPQHF. The CDR3 DNA reads TGTGCCAGCAGCCCCGCTACAGGGGGCAATCAGCCCCAGCATTTT.

J is TRBJ2-7 and V is TRBV16, with no clear D. With 2 bases removed from V and 6 bases from J, the gap between germline ends came to 11 bases. The CDR3 runs to 13 residues. In germline, CDR1 is KGHSY, CDR2 FQNENV. CDR3 in amino acids: CASSQRRDLEQYF. The DNA of the CDR3 is TGTGCCAGCAGCCAACGTAGAGATCTCGAGCAGTACTTC.

In its sample, this clone was seen once. The rearrangement links TRBV10-2 to TRBJ2-1; 7 bases are shared with TRBD2. The CDR3 is made up of 17 amino acids. CDR1 is WSHSY and CDR2 is SAAADI in the germline V gene. With 0 bases clipped from V and 0 bases from J, the junction kept 5 bases outside the gene matches. CDR3 protein: CASSESLAGLSYNEQFF. The CDR3 DNA is TGCGCCAGCAGTGAGTCGTTAGCGGGCCTCTCCTACAATGAGCAGTTCTTC.

This chain links TRBV6-6 with TRBJ2-1; perhaps TRBD2 as D (6 bases). Trimming took 6 bases from V and 10 from J, leaving 25 bases between them. This CDR3 is built from 16 residues. The V gene's germline CDR1 is MNHNY and CDR2 SVGAGI (reference sequence). DNA for the CDR3: TGTGCCAGCAGCTTACACACTATAGCGGTCACCCTCGAGCAGTTCTTC. It translates to CASSLHTIAVTLEQFF.

This clone showed up just once. V and J are TRBV27 and TRBJ1-1; possibly TRBD1 for D (5 bases). With 2 bases removed from V and 7 bases from J, the gap between germline ends came to 14 bases. Germline V gene lookup returns CDR1 MNHEY and CDR2 SMNVEV (reference sequence). The CDR3 has 14 residues. DNA for the CDR3: TGTGCCAGCAGTTTAGTCCAGGGCACGGGTGAAGCTTTCTTT. Amino acid sequence: CASSLVQGTGEAFF.

This chain joins TRBV7-3 and TRBJ2-5, with D possibly matching TRBD2 (5 bases). Between the trimmed V and J ends, which lost 5 bases and 5 bases, there was a span of 18 bases. In germline, CDR1 is SGHTA, CDR2 FQGTGA. The CDR3 contains 15 residues. Here the CDR3 DNA reads TGTGCCAGCAGCGAAGGACTGGACGAAATGGAGACCCAGTACTTC. Its protein is CASSEGLDEMETQYF. Complete variable domain (other parts from reference TRBV7-3 and TRBJ2-5): GAGVSQTPSNKVTEKGKYVELRCDPISGHTALYWYRQSLGQGPEFLIYFQGTGAADDSGLPNDRFFAVRPEGSVSTLKIQRTERGDSAVYLCASSEGLDEMETQYFGPGTRLLVL.

This chain connects TRBV5-1 to TRBJ2-5, with D perhaps TRBD1 (6 bases). With 3 bases removed from V and 5 bases from J, the gap between germline ends came to 11 bases. The CDR3 consists of 13 residues. Germline values: CDR1 SGHRS, CDR2 YFSETQ. The CDR3 is CASSSPQGETQYF. CDR3 nucleotides: TGCGCCAGCAGCTCACCTCAGGGGGAGACCCAGTACTTC.

The chain uses TRBV15 and TRBJ2-2; TRBD2 agrees at 13 bases. Germline-derived CDR1 and CDR2 are LNHNV and YYDKDF (reference sequence). The J segment lost 9 bases and the V segment lost 2 bases, leaving 6 bases of the junction unmatched. The CDR3 length is 16 residues. CDR3 nucleotide sequence: TGTGCCACCAGCAGAACGGGACTAGCGGGGTTCCGGGAGCTGTTTTTT. The encoded protein is CATSRTGLAGFRELFF.

This sequence joins TRBV7-8 and TRBJ1-4; 8 bases map to TRBD1. Germline CDR1 and CDR2: SGHVS and FQNEAQ. The J segment lost 5 bases and the V segment lost 1 base, leaving 6 bases of the junction unmatched. This CDR3 is 16 amino acids long. The CDR3 protein is CASSLGNRGFNEKLFF. The DNA for the CDR3 is TGTGCCAGCAGCTTAGGGAACAGGGGGTTCAATGAAAAACTGTTTTTT. The whole variable domain, remainder taken from reference TRBV7-8 and TRBJ1-4, is GAGVSQSPRYKVAKRGQDVALRCDPISGHVSLFWYQQALGQGPEFLTYFQNEAQLDKSGLPSDRFFAERPEGSVSTLKIQRTQQEDSAVYLCASSLGNRGFNEKLFFGSGTQLSVL.

The chain joins TRBV28 to TRBJ2-5; D might be TRBD2 (5 bases). Germline assignment: CDR1 MDHEN and CDR2 SYDVKM. This CDR3 spans 16 amino acids. Trimming cost V 3 bases and J 4 bases, with 18 bases left between them. This CDR3 is CASSFPKREWSETQYF. Here the CDR3 DNA reads TGTGCCAGCAGTTTCCCCAAGAGGGAGTGGTCAGAGACCCAGTACTTC. The full variable domain, rest sourced from reference TRBV28 and TRBJ2-5, is DVKVTQSSRYLVKRTGEKVFLECVQDMDHENMFWYRQDPGLGLRLIYFSYDVKMKEKGDIPEGYSVSREKKERFSLILESASTNQTSMYLCASSFPKREWSETQYFGPGTRLLVL.

The chain employs TRBV28 and TRBJ2-7, with D hard to call. The germline V and J ends were trimmed by 5 bases and 7 bases, with 9 bases remaining between them. Germline V CDR1 and CDR2: MDHEN, SYDVKM. The CDR3 has 11 amino acids. The CDR3 loop reads CASSTSAEQYF. The CDR3 DNA reads as TGTGCCAGCAGTACCTCCGCGGAGCAGTACTTC.

The chain carries TRBV5-6 and TRBJ2-1; D may be TRBD1 (5 bases). Germline V gene lookup returns CDR1 SGHDT and CDR2 YYEEEE. Between the trimmed V and J ends, which lost 0 bases and 4 bases, there was a span of 8 bases. This CDR3 is 14 amino acids long. CDR3 loop: CASSLAYRYNEQFF. In DNA, the CDR3 is TGTGCCAGCAGCTTGGCGTACAGGTACAATGAGCAGTTCTTC.

This clone was counted a few times. This chain uses TRBV9 with TRBJ1-2, with a possible D match to TRBD1 (6 bases). V lost 0 bases and J 4 bases, leaving 13 bases between the germline ends. Germline V gene sequence: CDR1 SGDLS, CDR2 YYNGEE. This CDR3 is built from 15 residues. This CDR3 reads CASSVGHRVSYGYTF. In DNA form, the CDR3 reads TGTGCCAGCAGCGTAGGTCACAGGGTGTCCTATGGCTACACCTTC.

To note about this clone: Relative to the germline gene, one junction end is altered; a read error may explain this. This chain joins TRBV7-9 and TRBJ2-7; 7 bases are shared with TRBD1. CDR1 is SEHNR, CDR2 FQNEAQ, per germline (reference sequence). There are 15 residues in the CDR3. This CDR3 is CASSLARDSIYEQYF. The CDR3 nucleotides read TGTGCCAGCAGCCTAGCCCGGGACAGCATATACGAGCAGTACTTC.

J is TRBJ2-7 and V is TRBV15; 11 bases map to TRBD2. CDR3 length: 14 amino acids. CDR1 and CDR2 from the germline V gene are LNHNV and YYDKDF (reference sequence). With 3 bases clipped from V and 3 bases from J, the junction kept 1 base outside the gene matches. The CDR3 protein is CATSRGLADYEQYF. CDR3 in DNA: TGTGCCACCAGCAGGGGACTAGCGGACTACGAGCAGTACTTC.